The T cell receptor (beta chain) under discussion was sequenced for a study of T cell changes during pregnancy in multiple sclerosis. From germline, CDR1 is SGHVS and CDR2 FNYEAQ. V was shortened by 1 base and J by 2 bases, with 11 bases between the two germline ends. The CDR3 consists of 15 residues. TCRdb's table, derived via immunoSEQ multiplex PCR, lists solely in-frame clones and lacks some. The sample consists of 25,000 to 35,000 clones, about 86% of them appearing once. Material: CD4+ T cells from peripheral blood mononuclear cells, obtained in the first trimester of pregnancy. This receptor was obtained from a female donor in good health, enrolled as a control in a pregnancy study. The chain recombines TRBV7-6 with TRBJ1-2; D not resolved. CDR3 protein: CASSLGSQLNYGYTF. The DNA of the CDR3 is TGTGCCAGCAGCTTAGGGTCTCAGTTAAACTATGGCTACACCTTC.